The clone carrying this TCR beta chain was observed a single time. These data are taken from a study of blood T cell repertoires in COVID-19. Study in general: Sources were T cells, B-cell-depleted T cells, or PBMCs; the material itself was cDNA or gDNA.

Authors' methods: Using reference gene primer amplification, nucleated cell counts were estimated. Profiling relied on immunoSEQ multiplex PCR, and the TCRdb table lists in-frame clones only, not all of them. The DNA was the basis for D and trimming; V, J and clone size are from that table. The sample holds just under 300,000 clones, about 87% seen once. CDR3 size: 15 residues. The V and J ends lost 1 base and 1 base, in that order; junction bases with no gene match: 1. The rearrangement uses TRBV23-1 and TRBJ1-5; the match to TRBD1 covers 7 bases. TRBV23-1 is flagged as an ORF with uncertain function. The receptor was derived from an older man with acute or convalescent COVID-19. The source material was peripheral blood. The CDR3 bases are TGCGCCAGCAGTCAATTGACAGGGAGCAATCAGCCCCAGCATTTT. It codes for CASSQLTGSNQPQHF.